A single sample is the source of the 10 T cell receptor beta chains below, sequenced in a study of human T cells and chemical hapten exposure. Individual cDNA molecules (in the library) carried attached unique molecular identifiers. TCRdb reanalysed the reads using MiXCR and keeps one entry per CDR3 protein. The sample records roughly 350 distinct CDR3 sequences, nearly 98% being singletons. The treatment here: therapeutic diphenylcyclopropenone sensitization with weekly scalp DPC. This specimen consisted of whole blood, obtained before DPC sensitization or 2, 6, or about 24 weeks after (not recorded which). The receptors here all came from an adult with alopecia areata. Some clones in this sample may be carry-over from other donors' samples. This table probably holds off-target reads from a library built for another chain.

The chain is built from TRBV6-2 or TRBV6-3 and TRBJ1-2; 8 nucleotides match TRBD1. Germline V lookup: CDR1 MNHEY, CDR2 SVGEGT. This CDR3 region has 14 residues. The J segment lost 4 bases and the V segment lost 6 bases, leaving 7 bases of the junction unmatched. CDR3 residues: CASSLDRVAYGYTF. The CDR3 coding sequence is TGTGCCAGCAGCCTGGACAGGGTTGCCTATGGCTACACCTTC.

The DNA of the CDR3 is TGCAGCGTTGAAGAATGGAGTCTGCTATTCTTC. It encodes CSVEEWSLLFF. The V call is TRBV29-1, the J call TRBJ2-1; unclear D gene. V lost 0 bases and J 16 bases, leaving 13 bases between the germline ends. The CDR3 loop spans 11 amino acids. Looked up from germline, CDR1 is SQVTM and CDR2 is ANQGSEA.

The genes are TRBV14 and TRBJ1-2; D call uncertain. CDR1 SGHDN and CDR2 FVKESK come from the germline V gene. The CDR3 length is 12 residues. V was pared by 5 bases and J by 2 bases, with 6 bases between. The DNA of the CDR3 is TGTGCCAGCAGCGGGGAAAACTATGGCTACACCTTC. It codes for CASSGENYGYTF.

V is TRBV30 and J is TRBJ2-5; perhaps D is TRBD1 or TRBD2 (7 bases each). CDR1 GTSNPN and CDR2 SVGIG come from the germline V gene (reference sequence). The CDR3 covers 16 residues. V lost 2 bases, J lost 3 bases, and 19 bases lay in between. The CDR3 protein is CAWSLETGRAEETQYF. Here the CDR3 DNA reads TGTGCCTGGAGTCTCGAGACAGGGAGGGCTGAAGAGACCCAGTACTTC.

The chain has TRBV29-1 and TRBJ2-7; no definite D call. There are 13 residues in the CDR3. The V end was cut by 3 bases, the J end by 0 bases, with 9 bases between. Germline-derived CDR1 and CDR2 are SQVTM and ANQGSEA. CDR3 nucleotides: TGCAGCGTTGAGGTACAACCCTCCTACGAGCAGTACTTC. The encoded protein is CSVEVQPSYEQYF.

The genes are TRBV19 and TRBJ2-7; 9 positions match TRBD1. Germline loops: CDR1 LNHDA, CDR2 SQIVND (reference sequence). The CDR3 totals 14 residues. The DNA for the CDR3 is TGTGCACCTTCTCCGGGACAGGGACCCTACGAGCAGTACTTC. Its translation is CAPSPGQGPYEQYF.

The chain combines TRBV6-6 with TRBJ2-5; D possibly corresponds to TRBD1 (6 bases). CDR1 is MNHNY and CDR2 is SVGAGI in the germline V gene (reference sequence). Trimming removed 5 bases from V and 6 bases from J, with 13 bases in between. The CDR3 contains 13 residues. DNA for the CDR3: TGTGCCAGCAGTCTTACAGGGTGGCAGACCCAGTACTTC. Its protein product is CASSLTGWQTQYF.

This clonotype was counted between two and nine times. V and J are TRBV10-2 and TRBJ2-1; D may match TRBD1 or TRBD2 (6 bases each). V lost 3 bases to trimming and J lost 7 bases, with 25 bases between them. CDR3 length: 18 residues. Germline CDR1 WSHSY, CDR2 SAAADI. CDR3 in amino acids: CASSESLGPGQGRNEQFF. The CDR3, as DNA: TGCGCCAGCAGTGAATCTCTGGGGCCTGGGCAGGGGAGGAATGAGCAGTTCTTC.

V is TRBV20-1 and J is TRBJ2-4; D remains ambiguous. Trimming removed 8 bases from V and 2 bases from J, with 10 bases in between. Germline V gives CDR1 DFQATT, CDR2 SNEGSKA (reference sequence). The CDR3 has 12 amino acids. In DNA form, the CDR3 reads TGCAGTTTCTTTATAACCAAAAACATTCAGTACTTC. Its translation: CSFFITKNIQYF.

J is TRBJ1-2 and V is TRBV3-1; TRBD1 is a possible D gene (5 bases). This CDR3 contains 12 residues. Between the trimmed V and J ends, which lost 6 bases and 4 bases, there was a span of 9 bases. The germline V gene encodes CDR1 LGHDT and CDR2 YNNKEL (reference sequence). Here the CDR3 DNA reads TGTGCCAGCAGTCGGGACGGCTATGGCTACACCTTC. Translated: CASSRDGYGYTF.